This T cell receptor (beta chain) was retrieved from a study of shared clonotypes between healthy human individuals. Regarding the study as a whole: Unshared clonotypes carried lower generation probabilities than those common to all four donors.

The table came from immunoSEQ multiplex PCR; TCRdb's copy has only in-frame clones and leaves some out. This sample has around 1.6 million clones; 95% to 99% occur once, and the top ten carry approximately 0.44%. About this clone itself: What it binds is unknown.

Per germline, CDR1 DFQATT and CDR2 SNEGSKA (reference sequence). This CDR3 region has 11 residues. The ends were cut back, 0 bases at V and 10 bases at J, with 10 bases in the middle. This TCR derives from a man aged 30 to 39 in good health. The chain is built from TRBV20-1 and TRBJ2-7; D might be TRBD1 (6 bases). The sequencing sample was made of naive CD4+ T cells sorted from blood. Indicated subset: CD45RA+ positively selected. This chain's CDR3 is CSARDRGFQYF. The CDR3 region has the DNA TGCAGTGCTAGAGACAGGGGTTTTCAGTACTTC.